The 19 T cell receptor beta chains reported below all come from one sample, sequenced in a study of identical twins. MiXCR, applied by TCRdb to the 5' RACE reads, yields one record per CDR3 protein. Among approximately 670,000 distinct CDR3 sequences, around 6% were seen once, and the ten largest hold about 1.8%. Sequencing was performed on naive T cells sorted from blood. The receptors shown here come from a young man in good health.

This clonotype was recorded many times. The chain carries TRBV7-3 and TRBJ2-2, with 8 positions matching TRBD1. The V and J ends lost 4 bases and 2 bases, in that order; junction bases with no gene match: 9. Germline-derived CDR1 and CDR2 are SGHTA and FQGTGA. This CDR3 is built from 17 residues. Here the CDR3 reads CASSSNRDRLNTGELFF. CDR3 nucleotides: TGTGCCAGCAGCTCCAACCGGGACAGGTTAAACACCGGGGAGCTGTTTTTT.

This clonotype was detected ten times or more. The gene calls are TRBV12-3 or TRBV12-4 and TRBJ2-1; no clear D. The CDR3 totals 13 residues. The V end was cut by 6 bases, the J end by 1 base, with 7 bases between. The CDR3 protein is CASRTLSYNEQFF. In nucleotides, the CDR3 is TGTGCCAGCAGGACATTATCCTACAATGAGCAGTTCTTC.

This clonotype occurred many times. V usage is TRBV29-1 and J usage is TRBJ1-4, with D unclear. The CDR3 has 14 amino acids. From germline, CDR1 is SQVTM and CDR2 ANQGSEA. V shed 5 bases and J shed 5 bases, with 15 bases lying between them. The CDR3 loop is CSVYPRAENEKLFF. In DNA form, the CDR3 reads TGCAGCGTTTATCCTAGGGCAGAAAATGAAAAACTGTTTTTT. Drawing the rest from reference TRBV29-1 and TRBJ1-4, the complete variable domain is SAVISQKPSRDICQRGTSLTIQCQVDSQVTMMFWYRQQPGQSLTLIATANQGSEATYESGFVIDKFPISRPNLTFSTLTVSNMSPEDSSIYLCSVYPRAENEKLFFGSGTQLSVL.

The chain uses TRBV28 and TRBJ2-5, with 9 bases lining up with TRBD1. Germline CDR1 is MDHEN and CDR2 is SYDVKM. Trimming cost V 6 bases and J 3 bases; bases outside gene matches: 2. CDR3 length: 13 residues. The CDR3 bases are TGTGCCAGCAGGGACAGGGGTAAAGAGACCCAGTACTTC. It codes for CASRDRGKETQYF.

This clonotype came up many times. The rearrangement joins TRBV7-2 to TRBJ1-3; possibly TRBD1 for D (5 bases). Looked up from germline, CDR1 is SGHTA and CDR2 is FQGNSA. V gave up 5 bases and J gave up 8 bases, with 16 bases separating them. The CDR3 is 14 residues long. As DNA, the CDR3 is TGTGCCAGCAGCCCAAATCCGAGGGGAGACACCATATATTTT. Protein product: CASSPNPRGDTIYF.

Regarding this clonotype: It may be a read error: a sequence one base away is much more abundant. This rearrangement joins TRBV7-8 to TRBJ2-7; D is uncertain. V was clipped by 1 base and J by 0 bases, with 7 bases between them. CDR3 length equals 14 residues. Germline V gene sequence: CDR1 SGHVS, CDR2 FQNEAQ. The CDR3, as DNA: TGTGCCAGCAGCTTAGTACGGTTCTCCTACGAGCAGTACTTC. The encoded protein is CASSLVRFSYEQYF.

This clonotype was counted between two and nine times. CDR3 coding DNA: TGTGCCAGCAGCTTTATGCCAGGGCTTGCAACTAATGAAAAACTGTTTTTT. Encoded protein: CASSFMPGLATNEKLFF. The chain employs TRBV7-9 and TRBJ1-4, with D perhaps matching TRBD1 (5 bases). CDR1 SEHNR and CDR2 FQNEAQ come from the germline V gene (reference sequence). The V gene lost 3 bases and the J gene lost 0 bases, with 14 bases spanning the gap. This CDR3 is 17 amino acids long.

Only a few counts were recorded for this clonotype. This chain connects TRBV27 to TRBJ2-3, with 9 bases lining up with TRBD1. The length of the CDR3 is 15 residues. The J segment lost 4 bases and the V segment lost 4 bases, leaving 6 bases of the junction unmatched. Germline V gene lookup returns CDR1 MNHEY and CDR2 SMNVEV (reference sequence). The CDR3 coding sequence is TGTGCCAGCAGTTCCGGGACAGGGAACCCAGATACGCAGTATTTT. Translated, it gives CASSSGTGNPDTQYF.

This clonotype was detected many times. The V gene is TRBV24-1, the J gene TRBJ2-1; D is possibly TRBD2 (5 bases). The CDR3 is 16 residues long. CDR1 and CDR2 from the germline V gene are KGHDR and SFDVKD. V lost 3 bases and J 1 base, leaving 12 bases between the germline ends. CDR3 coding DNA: TGTGCCACCAGTGATCAAACGGGAAAGTCCTACAATGAGCAGTTCTTC. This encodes CATSDQTGKSYNEQFF.

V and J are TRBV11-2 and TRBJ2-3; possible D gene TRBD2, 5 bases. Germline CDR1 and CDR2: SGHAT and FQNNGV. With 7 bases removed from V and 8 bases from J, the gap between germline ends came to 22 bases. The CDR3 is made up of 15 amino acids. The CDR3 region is CASTETGYGIGTQYF. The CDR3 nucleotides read TGTGCCAGCACCGAAACGGGGTACGGGATTGGTACGCAGTATTTT.

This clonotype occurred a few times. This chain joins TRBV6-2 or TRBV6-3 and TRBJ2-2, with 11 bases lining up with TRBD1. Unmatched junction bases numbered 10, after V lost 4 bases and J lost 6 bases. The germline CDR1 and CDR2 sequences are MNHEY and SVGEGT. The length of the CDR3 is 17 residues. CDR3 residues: CASSSPRDRGFAGELFF. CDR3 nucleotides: TGTGCCAGCAGTTCACCCCGGGACAGGGGGTTCGCCGGGGAGCTGTTTTTT.

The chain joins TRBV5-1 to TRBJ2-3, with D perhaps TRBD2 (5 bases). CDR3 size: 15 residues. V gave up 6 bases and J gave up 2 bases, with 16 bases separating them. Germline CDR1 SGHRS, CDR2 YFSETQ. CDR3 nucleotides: TGCGCCAGCAATATTATGAGGGATACCACAGATACGCAGTATTTT. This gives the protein CASNIMRDTTDTQYF.

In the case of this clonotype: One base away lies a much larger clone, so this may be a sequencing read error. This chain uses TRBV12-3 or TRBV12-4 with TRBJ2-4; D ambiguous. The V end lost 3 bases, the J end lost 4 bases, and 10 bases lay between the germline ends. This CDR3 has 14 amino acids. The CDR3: CASSFRQVKNIQYF. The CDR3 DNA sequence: TGTGCCAGCAGTTTTAGGCAGGTGAAAAACATTCAGTACTTC.

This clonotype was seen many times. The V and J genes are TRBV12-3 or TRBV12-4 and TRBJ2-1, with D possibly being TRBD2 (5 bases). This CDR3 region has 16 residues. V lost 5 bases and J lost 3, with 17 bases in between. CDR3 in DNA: TGTGCCAGCAGTCTATCCCTAACCGGGAACTACAATGAGCAGTTCTTC. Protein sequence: CASSLSLTGNYNEQFF.

The CDR3 DNA reads TGCGCCAGCAGCCCCGAGGGGGCAGTCACAGATACGCAGTATTTT. Amino acids: CASSPEGAVTDTQYF. This chain uses TRBV5-1 with TRBJ2-3; 7 bases align to TRBD1. Trimming cost V 4 bases and J 2 bases; bases outside gene matches: 7. The CDR3 covers 15 residues. In germline, CDR1 is SGHRS, CDR2 YFSETQ.

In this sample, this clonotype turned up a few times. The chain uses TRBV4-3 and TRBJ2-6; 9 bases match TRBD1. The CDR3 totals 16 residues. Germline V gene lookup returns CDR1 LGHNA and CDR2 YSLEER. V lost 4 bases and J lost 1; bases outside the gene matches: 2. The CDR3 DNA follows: TGCGCCAGCAGCCGGACAGGGGTATCTGGGGCCAACGTCCTGACTTTC. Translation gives CASSRTGVSGANVLTF.

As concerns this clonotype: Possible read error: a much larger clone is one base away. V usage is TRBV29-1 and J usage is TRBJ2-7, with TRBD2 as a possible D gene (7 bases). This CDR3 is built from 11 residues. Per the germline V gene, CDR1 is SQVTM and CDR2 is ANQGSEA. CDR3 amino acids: CSVGGGYEQCF. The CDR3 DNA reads TGCAGCGTAGGGGGGGGCTACGAGCAGTGCTTC.

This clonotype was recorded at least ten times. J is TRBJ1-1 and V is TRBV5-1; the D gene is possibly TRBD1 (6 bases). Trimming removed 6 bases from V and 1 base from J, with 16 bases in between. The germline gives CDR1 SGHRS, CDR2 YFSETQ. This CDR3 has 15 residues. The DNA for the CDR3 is TGCGCCAGCAACATTGGGGGCCCGGGGAACACTGAAGCTTTCTTT. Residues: CASNIGGPGNTEAFF.

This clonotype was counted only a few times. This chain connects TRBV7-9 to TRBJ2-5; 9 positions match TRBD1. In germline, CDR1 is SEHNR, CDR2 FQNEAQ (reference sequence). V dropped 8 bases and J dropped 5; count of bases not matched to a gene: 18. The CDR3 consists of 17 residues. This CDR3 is CASEGDEGQGRGETQYF. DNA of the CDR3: TGTGCCAGCGAGGGTGATGAAGGACAGGGGAGGGGGGAGACCCAGTACTTC.